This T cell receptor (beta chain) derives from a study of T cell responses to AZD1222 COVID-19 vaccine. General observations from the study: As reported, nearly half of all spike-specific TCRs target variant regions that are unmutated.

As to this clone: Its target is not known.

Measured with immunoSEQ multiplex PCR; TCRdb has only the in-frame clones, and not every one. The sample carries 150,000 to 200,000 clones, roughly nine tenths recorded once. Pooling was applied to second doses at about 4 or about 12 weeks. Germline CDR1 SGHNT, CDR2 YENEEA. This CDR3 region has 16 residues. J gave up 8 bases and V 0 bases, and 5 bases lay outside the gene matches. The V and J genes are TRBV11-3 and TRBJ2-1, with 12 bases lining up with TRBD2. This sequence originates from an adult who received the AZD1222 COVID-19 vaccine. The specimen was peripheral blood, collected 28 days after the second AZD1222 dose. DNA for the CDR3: TGTGCCAGCAGCTTAGATGCTAGCGGGGGGGCCGATGAGCAGTTCTTC. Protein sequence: CASSLDASGGADEQFF.